This entry is about one TCR beta chain. The data are from a study of blood T cell repertoires in COVID-19. Profiling relied on immunoSEQ multiplex PCR, and the TCRdb table lists in-frame clones only, not all of them. The data contain approximately 200,000 clones, less than 90% of them singletons. The CDR3 consists of 14 residues. V shed 8 bases and J 8 bases; nucleotides not matched to a gene: 14. The germline gives CDR1 MNHEY, CDR2 SVGAGI. The sequenced sample was peripheral blood. The J gene is TRBJ1-2, the V gene TRBV6-5; TRBD1 matches 7 bases. This TCR was recovered from a woman older than 75 with COVID-19, enrolled during active disease. The CDR3: CASRRTGAPDGYTF. For the CDR3, the DNA is TGTGCCAGCCGACGGACAGGTGCCCCCGACGGCTACACCTTC.